This T cell receptor (beta chain) stems from a study of blood T cell repertoires in COVID-19 (dated by TCRdb to about 2020). Regarding the complete study: The collaborator samples originated in the United States, Italy and Spain and spanned the acute and convalescent phases of COVID-19. The material from the prospective study consisted of cDNA or gDNA derived from T cells, B-cell-depleted T cells, or PBMCs. The dataset comprised deeply sampled blood TCRbeta repertoires from subjects exposed to, actively infected with, or recovered from COVID-19. A freely available public database, intended as a resource for researchers studying the immune response to SARS-CoV-2, is where the repertoires were released. Samples came from the ongoing ImmuneRACE study (first 160 participants) plus 1,254 subjects from 6 global collaborators. A de-identified subject ID, COVID-19 status, age in years and sex were almost always included in the sample metadata. HLA class I and class II types, where available, came from metadata supplied by the sample provider rather than from assay-based typing. The paper as a whole reports these results and caveats: Clinical and demographic metadata were provided uncurated, with the amount varying by source and participant.

TCRbeta CDR3 regions were amplified from genomic DNA by means of the immunoSEQ Assay, a bias-controlled multiplex PCR. Per the original workflow: Within the assay, amplification of reference gene primers was used to estimate how many nucleated cells each sample contained. Sequence reads were collapsed and filtered to measure the absolute abundance of every unique TCRbeta CDR3 rearrangement. For each sample, productive Simpson clonality was calculated as the square root of Simpson's diversity index over productive rearrangements. TCRdb limited this immuneACCESS table to in-frame rearrangements with V and J called. A share of clones is missing; checked studies link under half to unresolved V genes, and the rest is unexplained. That table supplies the V and J calls and clone size; D and trimming were determined from the DNA. This sample holds under 200,000 clones; around 84% were observed only once. The leading ten clones occupy more than 0.85% of the sample.

V lost 5 bases and J lost 8 bases; the stretch between them is 13 bases long. The germline V gene (reference sequence) specifies SGHNT as CDR1 and YYREEE as CDR2. The CDR3 holds 13 amino acids from the cysteine to the phenylalanine. Only the CDR3 region is kept as DNA, spanning 39 bases read in frame from base 1. Whole blood was collected in K2EDTA tubes by collaborating institutions according to the institutions' own protocols. For TCRbeta analysis, collaborators shipped samples in one of three forms: frozen whole blood, isolated PBMCs, or DNA extracted from either of those sample types. Note on this clone: The antigen it binds to is not known. The input lacks base qualities; no much larger clone sits a single base away.

Input material: peripheral blood. The origin of this receptor is a man aged 35 to 55 with acute or convalescent COVID-19. In this chain, TRBV5-4 is recombined with TRBJ1-4, with an unclear D gene assignment. The DNA reads TGTGCCAGCAGTCTCCGGGGATGGGAAAAACTGTTTTTT. Its protein reads: CASSLRGWEKLFF.